A selection of T cell receptor beta chains follows, all from one sample in a study of T cell responses to AZD1222 COVID-19 vaccine. Sequencing used immunoSEQ multiplex PCR; TCRdb keeps in-frame clones, though not all of them. Altogether roughly 70,000 clones are present, roughly 89% being singletons, with the ten largest covering more than 2%. Sequenced here: peripheral blood, sampled on day 0 of AZD1222 vaccination. Source of these receptors: an adult in good health. CDR3s include the opening cysteine and the closing phenylalanine or tryptophan. Fields, in order: J gene, D gene, clone size, V gene, CDR3 protein, CDR3 DNA. A D gene is named only where the DNA matches it firmly. Clone sizes are given selectively: once, few, many, or a class where the clone is expanded.

TRBJ2-3 TRBD1 . TRBV18 CASSPTGNLDTQYF TGTGCCAGCTCACCGACAGGGAACTTAGATACGCAGTATTTT
TRBJ2-1 TRBD2 . TRBV5-1 CASSLEAGGRNEQFF TGCGCCAGCAGCTTGGAAGCGGGGGGGCGGAATGAGCAGTTCTTC
TRBJ2-1 TRBD1 . TRBV11-1 CASSRPGQGNNEQFF TGTGCCAGCAGCCGTCCGGGACAGGGGAACAATGAGCAGTTCTTC
TRBJ1-6 . . TRBV19 CASSPLRGESGSPLHF TGTGCCAGTAGCCCTCTTCGGGGCGAAAGCGGTTCACCCCTCCACTTT
TRBJ1-5 . . TRBV5-5 CASSLGGYQPQHF TGTGCCAGCAGCTTGGGGGGCTATCAGCCCCAGCATTTT
TRBJ1-2 . . TRBV28 CASSFGQTNYGYTF TGTGCCAGCAGTTTCGGACAGACTAACTATGGCTACACCTTC
TRBJ1-4 . . TRBV20-1 CSASGGWDDEKLFF TGCAGTGCTAGTGGAGGGTGGGATGATGAAAAACTGTTTTTT
TRBJ1-5 . . TRBV7-2 CASSSLGTGANQPQHF TGTGCCAGCAGCTCCTTGGGAACAGGAGCTAATCAGCCCCAGCATTTT
TRBJ1-2 TRBD1 . TRBV4-3 CASSQDHRTGGYTF TGCGCCAGCAGCCAAGATCACCGGACAGGAGGCTACACCTTC
TRBJ2-7 . . TRBV19 CASSRGGGINEQYF TGTGCCAGTAGCAGGGGAGGCGGGATTAACGAGCAGTACTTC
TRBJ2-7 TRBD1 . TRBV2 CASSEREGGLFPQRNYEQYF TGTGCCAGCAGTGAAAGGGAAGGGGGCCTTTTCCCTCAACGGAACTACGAGCAGTACTTC
TRBJ1-1 . . TRBV28 CASSQGWVGTEAFF TGTGCCAGCAGTCAGGGGTGGGTTGGTACTGAAGCTTTCTTT
TRBJ2-7 TRBD1 . TRBV18 CASSPTRDRSYEQYF TGTGCCAGCTCACCAACCCGGGACAGATCCTACGAGCAGTACTTC
TRBJ1-5 . few TRBV15 CATRTNNNQPQHF TGTGCCACCAGAACAAACAATAATCAGCCCCAGCATTTT
TRBJ2-2 TRBD1 . TRBV5-6 CASTSRQGLAGELFF TGTGCCAGCACCTCCCGACAGGGGCTTGCCGGGGAGCTGTTTTTT
TRBJ2-3 . . TRBV3-1/TRBV3-2 CASSQGNGGTDTQYF TGTGCCAGCAGCCAGGGTAACGGTGGGACAGATACGCAGTATTTT
TRBJ1-6 . . TRBV28 CASLEDRGEAAFISSPLHF TGTGCCAGCCTTGAGGACCGGGGAGAGGCGGCCTTTATATCTTCACCCCTCCACTTT
TRBJ1-1 . . TRBV6-4 CASSQIQGTEAFF TGTGCCAGCAGCCAAATTCAGGGGACTGAAGCTTTCTTT
TRBJ1-2 . . TRBV4-1 CASSQEGTLAGYTF TGCGCCAGCAGCCAAGAGGGGACCTTGGCCGGCTACACCTTC
TRBJ1-2 . . TRBV10-1 CASSDSPARRVYGYTF TGCGCCAGCAGTGATTCTCCGGCCCGGAGGGTCTATGGCTACACCTTC
TRBJ2-5 TRBD2 . TRBV18 CASSPLTSGQETQYF TGTGCCAGCTCACCACTGACTAGCGGACAAGAGACCCAGTACTTC
TRBJ1-4 TRBD1 . TRBV9 CASSPGTGLGSEKLFF TGTGCCAGCAGCCCGGGGACAGGGCTCGGGAGTGAAAAACTGTTTTTT
TRBJ2-1 . . TRBV5-1 CASSEGPDNEQFF TGCGCCAGCAGTGAGGGGCCGGACAATGAGCAGTTCTTC
TRBJ1-4 . . TRBV9 CASSVDAGSEKLFF TGTGCCAGCAGCGTAGACGCAGGGAGTGAAAAACTGTTTTTT
TRBJ2-2 . . TRBV6-2/TRBV6-3 CASSYLMSGTGELFF TGTGCCAGCAGTTACTTGATGAGCGGGACCGGGGAGCTGTTTTTT
TRBJ1-2 . few TRBV4-1 CASSQITSNYGYTF TGCGCCAGCAGCCAAATTACGTCTAACTATGGCTACACCTTC
TRBJ2-2 . . TRBV27 CASSLSRGSNTGELFF TGTGCCAGCAGTTTATCGAGGGGTTCGAACACCGGGGAGCTGTTTTTT
TRBJ1-6 . . TRBV7-3 CASSLTRADSPLHF TGTGCCAGCAGCTTAACGAGGGCCGATTCACCCCTCCACTTT
TRBJ2-1 TRBD2 . TRBV5-4 CASSPWTSGNNEQFF TGTGCCAGCAGCCCCTGGACTAGCGGCAACAATGAGCAGTTCTTC
TRBJ2-3 . . TRBV11-2 CASSPREFYTDTQYF TGTGCCAGCAGCCCCCGTGAATTTTACACAGATACGCAGTATTTT
TRBJ1-1 . . TRBV6-5 CASMRNTEAFF TGTGCCAGCATGAGAAACACTGAAGCTTTCTTT
TRBJ1-1 . . TRBV12-3/TRBV12-4 CASSPTNTEAFF TGTGCCAGCAGTCCGACTAACACTGAAGCTTTCTTT
TRBJ2-7 . . TRBV4-1 CASSQAPGTPEYF TGCGCCAGCAGCCAAGCCCCCGGGACTCCCGAGTACTTC
TRBJ1-5 . . TRBV12-3/TRBV12-4 CASSPSEGQPQHF TGTGCCAGCAGCCCAAGCGAAGGTCAGCCCCAGCATTTT
TRBJ1-1 . . TRBV20-1 CSASFGGNTEAFF TGCAGTGCTAGTTTCGGGGGGAACACTGAAGCTTTCTTT
TRBJ2-1 . . TRBV7-2 CASSRGFRNEQFF TGTGCCAGCAGCAGGGGGTTTAGAAATGAGCAGTTCTTC
TRBJ2-7 TRBD2 . TRBV6-6 CASSLRTSGNYEQYF TGTGCCAGCAGTCTTCGGACTAGCGGAAATTACGAGCAGTACTTC
TRBJ2-6 TRBD1 . TRBV7-2 CASSLDRSHPSGANVLTF TGTGCCAGCAGCCTGGACAGGTCTCACCCCTCTGGGGCCAACGTCCTGACTTTC
TRBJ2-3 TRBD2 . TRBV5-1 CASSLRLAEATDTQYF TGCGCCAGCAGCTTGAGACTAGCGGAAGCCACAGATACGCAGTATTTT
TRBJ1-3 . . TRBV20-1 CSARSRNTIYF TGCAGTGCTAGATCCAGAAACACCATATATTTT
TRBJ1-5 . . TRBV9 CASSRDLNQPQHF TGTGCCAGCAGCCGGGACCTTAATCAGCCCCAGCATTTT
TRBJ1-5 TRBD1 . TRBV10-3 CAISVTGDPNQPQHF TGTGCCATCAGTGTGACAGGGGACCCCAATCAGCCCCAGCATTTT
TRBJ2-6 . . TRBV28 CASSSQINSGANVLTF TGTGCCAGCAGTTCCCAAATAAACTCTGGGGCCAACGTCCTGACTTTC